This TCR beta chain was identified during a study of regulatory T cells in long-lasting Graves disease. Time point described: newly diagnosed GD, antithyroid drugs for less than 3 months. There was RNA extracted from PBMCs, and the TCR library was made from it. CDR1 KGHDR and CDR2 SFDVKD come from the germline V gene. The germline V and J ends were trimmed by 9 bases and 0 bases, with 8 bases remaining between them. CDR3 length equals 13 residues. In building TCR beta libraries, iRepertoire HTBI primers were used together with Arm-PCR of CDR3 regions. MiXCR, run by TCRdb on the multiplex PCR reads, gives a single entry per CDR3 protein. The table includes about 320,000 distinct CDR3 sequences, about 18% detected once.

The clonotype was recovered from a female donor with Graves disease. The sequencing here drew on peripheral blood mononuclear cells (PBMCs), taken at new diagnosis, from a patient treated with antithyroid drugs. The gene calls are TRBV24-1 and TRBJ2-1, with a possible D match to TRBD1 (5 bases). In DNA form, the CDR3 reads TGTGCCACCGGCAGGGACTCCTACAATGAGCAGTTCTTC. As protein: CATGRDSYNEQFF.